A single sample is the source of the 15 T cell receptor beta chains below, sequenced in a study of neurological immune-mediated disorders. TCRdb ran MiXCR on the 5' RACE reads and lists one entry per CDR3 protein. The sample holds 20,000 to 25,000 distinct CDR3 sequences; about 15% are singletons and the top ten take around 15%. The source material was PBMCs. The receptors were sampled from a female donor with HTLV-1-associated myelopathy (HAM/TSP).

V usage is TRBV20-1 and J usage is TRBJ2-5; TRBD2 aligns across 11 bases. The V gene's germline CDR1 is DFQATT and CDR2 SNEGSKA (reference sequence). V lost 2 bases and J lost 4; bases outside the gene matches: 3. The CDR3 spans 14 residues. CDR3 loop: CSARHSGGGETQYF. The CDR3, as DNA: TGCAGTGCTAGACATAGCGGGGGGGGAGAGACCCAGTACTTC.

The chain joins TRBV5-1 to TRBJ2-3; 8 bases fit TRBD1. In germline, CDR1 is SGHRS, CDR2 YFSETQ. V shed 3 bases, J shed 4 bases, and the junction held 10 bases outside the gene matches. This CDR3 comprises 16 residues. CDR3 loop: CASSSSGGGFADTQYF. CDR3 DNA sequence: TGCGCCAGCAGCTCCTCAGGGGGCGGGTTCGCAGATACGCAGTATTTT. The whole variable domain, filled in from reference TRBV5-1 and TRBJ2-3, reads KAGVTQTPRYLIKTRGQQVTLSCSPISGHRSVSWYQQTPGQGLQFLFEYFSETQRNKGNFPGRFSGRQFSNSRSEMNVSTLELGDSALYLCASSSSGGGFADTQYFGPGTRLTVL.

This clonotype was seen ten or more times. The chain employs TRBV5-1 and TRBJ2-2; 7 nucleotides align to TRBD2. The CDR3 has 15 amino acids. Looked up from germline, CDR1 is SGHRS and CDR2 is YFSETQ. V lost 2 bases and J lost 1; bases outside the gene matches: 2. This chain's CDR3 is CASSLRGRNTGELFF. The CDR3 DNA sequence: TGCGCCAGCAGCTTACGCGGGAGGAACACCGGGGAGCTGTTTTTT.

This clonotype appeared many times. The CDR3 loop is CASSTPSGRAPGELFF. DNA for the CDR3: TGTGCCAGCAGTACCCCTAGCGGGAGGGCCCCCGGGGAGCTGTTTTTT. This chain joins TRBV12-3 or TRBV12-4 and TRBJ2-2; the match to TRBD2 covers 12 bases. V was pared by 5 bases and J by 6 bases, with 7 bases of the junction left unmatched. The CDR3 consists of 16 residues.

This clonotype has at least ten counts. The chain is built from TRBV20-1 and TRBJ1-2; D perhaps matches TRBD1 (6 bases). CDR1 is DFQATT, CDR2 SNEGSKA, per germline (reference sequence). The ends were cut back, 3 bases at V and 4 bases at J, with 12 bases in the middle. The CDR3 length is 13 residues. CDR3 amino acids: CSASLDRGYGYTF. In DNA, the CDR3 is TGCAGTGCTAGTCTGGACAGAGGCTATGGCTACACCTTC.

This chain connects TRBV7-2 to TRBJ2-1; D is ambiguous. Germline CDR1 reads SGHTA; CDR2 reads FQGNSA. The V gene lost 2 bases and the J gene lost 7 bases, with 6 bases spanning the gap. The CDR3 length is 12 residues. CDR3 region: CASSLLRNEQFF. The CDR3 nucleotides are TGTGCCAGCAGCTTACTTCGGAATGAGCAGTTCTTC.

The J gene is TRBJ2-7, the V gene TRBV5-1, with a weak D call TRBD2 (5 bases). The length of the CDR3 is 15 residues. Per germline, CDR1 SGHRS and CDR2 YFSETQ. The V end was cut by 0 bases, the J end by 2 bases, with 12 bases between. The CDR3 spells CASSLGPSGTYEQYF. For the CDR3, the DNA is TGCGCCAGCAGCTTGGGGCCCAGCGGAACCTACGAGCAGTACTTC.

This rearrangement joins TRBV9 to TRBJ2-2, with 9 positions matching TRBD2. CDR1 is SGDLS, CDR2 YYNGEE, per germline. The CDR3 extends over 15 amino acids. V dropped 6 bases and J dropped 1; count of bases not matched to a gene: 4. The CDR3 coding sequence is TGTGCCAGCAAAACGACTAGCGGGAACACCGGGGAGCTGTTTTTT. This codes for CASKTTSGNTGELFF.

The table lists this clonotype with many counts. This rearrangement joins TRBV20-1 to TRBJ2-7; 9 positions match TRBD1. The CDR3 consists of 14 residues. V shed 4 bases and J 4 bases; nucleotides not matched to a gene: 8. Germline V gene sequence: CDR1 DFQATT, CDR2 SNEGSKA (reference sequence). The CDR3 reads CSATPGQGSYEQYF. Written as DNA, the CDR3 is TGCAGTGCTACACCGGGACAGGGATCGTACGAGCAGTACTTC.

This clonotype was detected ten times or more. J is TRBJ1-1 and V is TRBV20-1; D gene unclear. Trimming shortened V by 7 bases and J by 0 bases, and 12 bases separated the two germline ends. The CDR3 length is 13 residues. Germline V gene sequence: CDR1 DFQATT, CDR2 SNEGSKA (reference sequence). DNA of the CDR3: TGCAGTGGCAGGCCCTACATGAACACTGAAGCTTTCTTT. Protein product: CSGRPYMNTEAFF.

This clonotype was observed many times. The chain joins TRBV12-3 or TRBV12-4 to TRBJ1-1; TRBD1 might be the D (6 bases). This CDR3 has 14 amino acids. Trimming shortened V by 5 bases and J by 2 bases, and 12 bases separated the two germline ends. CDR3 coding DNA: TGTGCCAGCAGTATAGGGGGGACCAACACTGAAGCTTTCTTT. This encodes CASSIGGTNTEAFF.

Ten or more counts support this clonotype. The chain employs TRBV3-1 and TRBJ2-2; the D is unclear. The CDR3 contains 14 residues. The ends were cut back, 2 bases at V and 3 bases at J, with 7 bases in the middle. Germline values: CDR1 LGHDT, CDR2 YNNKEL (reference sequence). The CDR3 sequence: CASSQRTYTGELFF. The CDR3 nucleotides are TGTGCCAGCAGCCAACGAACCTACACCGGGGAGCTGTTTTTT.

This clonotype was recorded at least ten times. The chain uses TRBV20-1 and TRBJ2-5; D uncertain. The germline gives CDR1 DFQATT, CDR2 SNEGSKA (reference sequence). The CDR3 loop spans 14 amino acids. Trimming removed 0 bases from V and 4 bases from J, with 12 bases in between. The CDR3 loop is CSARDLVRSETQYF. Here the CDR3 DNA reads TGCAGTGCTAGAGATCTGGTTAGATCAGAGACCCAGTACTTC.

This clonotype has ten or more counts. The genes are TRBV12-3 or TRBV12-4 and TRBJ1-5; 8 nucleotides align to TRBD1. There are 17 residues in the CDR3. V shed 6 bases, J shed 0 bases, and the junction held 10 bases outside the gene matches. The CDR3 spells CASSPGTGTYSNQPQHF. DNA for the CDR3: TGTGCCAGCAGCCCCGGGACAGGAACATATAGCAATCAGCCCCAGCATTTT.

In this sample, this clonotype turned up many times. The chain links TRBV20-1 to TRBJ1-6; D is unclear. Germline CDR1 reads DFQATT; CDR2 reads SNEGSKA (reference sequence). Trimming stripped 5 bases from V and 11 bases from J, with 7 bases between. The CDR3 spans 10 residues. CDR3 DNA: TGCAGTGCTTACCGAGCACCCCTCCACTTT. Translation gives CSAYRAPLHF.